This record concerns one TCR beta chain sequence. The V end lost 7 bases, the J end lost 6 bases, and 19 bases lay between the germline ends. Germline V gene lookup returns CDR1 MNHNY and CDR2 SVGAGI (reference sequence). The length of the CDR3 is 15 residues. The sample originates from a study of cytomegalovirus exposure and HLA in healthy donors. Vbeta (60) and Jbeta (13) primers were used in the PCR. The repertoire was sequenced with immunoSEQ multiplex PCR; TCRdb's copy has only in-frame clones and lacks some. The sample consists of around 210,000 clones, roughly 85% of them appearing once. The sequence came from a girl aged 2-10 years in good health and CMV-seronegative. Material for sequencing was PBMCs. This chain connects TRBV6-6 to TRBJ2-1; TRBD1 is a possible D gene (5 bases). Here the CDR3 reads CASTPDKVMTNEQFF. The CDR3, as DNA: TGTGCCAGCACCCCGGACAAGGTGATGACCAATGAGCAGTTCTTC.